This TCR beta chain was recovered during a study of cytomegalovirus exposure and HLA in healthy donors. The study, taken as a whole, reports: Likely technical artifact: a cluster of highly shared sequence variants. HLA allele associations emerged for 15,000 to 20,000 TCR beta sequences in a later analysis, at 0.05 false discovery rate.

PCR involved 60 Vbeta and 13 Jbeta primers. Data came from immunoSEQ multiplex PCR; TCRdb stores just in-frame clones and leaves some out. This sample has around 190,000 clones; 65% to 75% occur once, and the top ten carry approximately 5%. On this clone itself: Its antigen is unknown.

Germline lookup yields CDR1 KGHSH and CDR2 LQKENI. The CDR3 runs to 13 residues. V was trimmed by 0 bases and J by 6 bases, leaving 7 bases between them. This TCR derives from a young man in good health and CMV-seropositive. The sequenced material came from PBMCs. This rearrangement joins TRBV18 to TRBJ2-3, with unresolved D. The CDR3 coding sequence is TGTGCCAGCTCACCACCCCGGGTGGATACGCAGTATTTT. Its translation: CASSPPRVDTQYF.